These 12 T cell receptor beta chains came from one sample sequenced in a study of synovial regulatory T cells in juvenile arthritis. Sequenced by immunoSEQ multiplex PCR; TCRdb stores in-frame clones only, minus some. In total, the table holds some 10,000 clones. Sequencing was done on a sample of Treg cells from blood. The subset here: remaining (HLA-DR-negative) circulating blood Treg cells. The receptors derive from a donor aged 2-30 years with juvenile idiopathic arthritis.

V is TRBV5-1 and J is TRBJ2-3. CDR3 size: 16 residues. A DNA sequence was not provided. Per the germline V gene, CDR1 is SGHRS and CDR2 is YFSETQ. CDR3 sequence reads: CASSPSGWGATDTQYF.

This sequence joins TRBV4-1 and TRBJ2-7; TCRdb gives TRBD2 as the D gene, but with no DNA this cannot be confirmed. The CDR3 has 16 residues. The record lacks a DNA sequence. Per the germline V gene, CDR1 is MGHRA and CDR2 is YSYEKL. The CDR3 sequence: CASSQVPPPGRYEQYF.

The V call is TRBV10-2, the J call TRBJ2-7; no DNA is available, so the TRBD2 call from TCRdb remains unchecked. The CDR3 contains 13 residues. The nucleotide record is missing. Germline-derived CDR1 and CDR2 are WSHSY and SAAADI. CDR3 region: CASRTSGSYEQYF.

The chain is built from TRBV19 and TRBJ1-3. This CDR3 has 14 amino acids. The protein alone is recorded here. Germline CDR1 and CDR2: LNHDA and SQIVND (reference sequence). CDR3 in amino acids: CASSMSRSGNTIYF.

The J gene is TRBJ1-6, the V gene TRBV7-6. Germline CDR1 and CDR2: SGHVS and FNYEAQ. There are 14 residues in the CDR3. No DNA appears here. The CDR3 is CASSFNWYNSPLHF.

The chain links TRBV7-9 to TRBJ1-1. The CDR3 runs 15 residues. No DNA is listed. Germline assignment: CDR1 SEHNR and CDR2 FQNEAQ (reference sequence). CDR3: CASSPLMGGNTEAFF.

V gene TRBV9 combines with J gene TRBJ2-1. This CDR3 spans 14 amino acids. The DNA sequence is not available. Germline V gene lookup returns CDR1 SGDLS and CDR2 YYNGEE. The CDR3 spells CASSPRDHYNEQFF.

The chain recombines TRBV19 with TRBJ2-5; the D call of TRBD2 rests on TCRdb alone, since no DNA is present to check it. The CDR3 spans 13 residues. No DNA has been recorded. Germline CDR1 and CDR2: LNHDA and SQIVND (reference sequence). The CDR3 reads CASSIFRNEAQYF.

This rearrangement joins TRBV4-3 to TRBJ2-3; TCRdb gives TRBD2 as the D gene, but with no DNA this cannot be confirmed. The CDR3 is 18 residues long. DNA was not recorded. CDR1 and CDR2 from the germline V gene are LGHNA and YSLEER. The CDR3 region is CASSQDLVAGPFTDTQYF.

The CDR3 region is CASSVGLAGLDTQYF. The chain employs TRBV7-2 and TRBJ2-3; TCRdb's assignment of TRBD2 cannot be checked, as there is no DNA. CDR1 is SGHTA, CDR2 FQGNSA, per germline. The CDR3 sequence is 15 residues long. DNA is not on record.

CDR3 protein: CASSGRGLIDHLAEQYF. The gene calls are TRBV10-1 and TRBJ2-7. Germline V gives CDR1 WNHNN, CDR2 SYGVQD (reference sequence). The CDR3 length is 17 residues. Only the protein is on record.

V and J are TRBV6-6 and TRBJ1-2. This CDR3 has 10 residues. DNA is not recorded here. Germline V gives CDR1 MNHNY, CDR2 SVGAGI (reference sequence). CDR3 sequence: CASSFYGYTF.